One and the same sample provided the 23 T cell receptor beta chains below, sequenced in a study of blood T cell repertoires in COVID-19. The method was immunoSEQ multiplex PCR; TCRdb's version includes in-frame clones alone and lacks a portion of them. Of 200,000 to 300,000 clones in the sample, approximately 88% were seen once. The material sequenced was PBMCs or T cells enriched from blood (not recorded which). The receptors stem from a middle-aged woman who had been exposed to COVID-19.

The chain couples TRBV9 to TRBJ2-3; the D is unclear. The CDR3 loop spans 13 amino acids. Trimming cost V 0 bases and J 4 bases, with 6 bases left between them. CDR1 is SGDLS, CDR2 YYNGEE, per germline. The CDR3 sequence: CASSVDVADTQYF. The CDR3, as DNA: TGTGCCAGCAGCGTAGATGTAGCAGATACGCAGTATTTT.

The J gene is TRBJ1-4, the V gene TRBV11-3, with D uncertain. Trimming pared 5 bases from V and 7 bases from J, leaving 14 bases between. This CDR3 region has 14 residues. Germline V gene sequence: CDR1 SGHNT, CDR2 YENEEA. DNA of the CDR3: TGTGCCAGCAGCATCGGTGGGGAGTCTGAAAAACTGTTTTTT. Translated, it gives CASSIGGESEKLFF.

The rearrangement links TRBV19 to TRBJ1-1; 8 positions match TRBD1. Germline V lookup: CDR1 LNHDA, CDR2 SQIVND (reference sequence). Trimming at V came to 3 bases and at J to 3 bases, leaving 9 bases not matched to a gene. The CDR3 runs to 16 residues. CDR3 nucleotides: TGTGCCAGTAGTATTCGGACAGGGAGTGGGTACACTGAAGCTTTCTTT. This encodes CASSIRTGSGYTEAFF.

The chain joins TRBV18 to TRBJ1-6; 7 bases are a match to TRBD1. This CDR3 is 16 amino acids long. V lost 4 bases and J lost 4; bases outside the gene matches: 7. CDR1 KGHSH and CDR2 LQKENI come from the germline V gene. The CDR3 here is CASSLGQEIYNSPLHF. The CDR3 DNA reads TGTGCCAGCTCACTAGGACAGGAGATATATAATTCACCCCTCCACTTT.

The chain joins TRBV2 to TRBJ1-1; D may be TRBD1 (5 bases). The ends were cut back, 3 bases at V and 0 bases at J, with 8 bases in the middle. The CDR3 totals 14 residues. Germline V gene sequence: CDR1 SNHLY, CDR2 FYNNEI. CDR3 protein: CASSDRGVNTEAFF. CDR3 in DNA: TGTGCCAGCAGTGATCGGGGGGTGAACACTGAAGCTTTCTTT.

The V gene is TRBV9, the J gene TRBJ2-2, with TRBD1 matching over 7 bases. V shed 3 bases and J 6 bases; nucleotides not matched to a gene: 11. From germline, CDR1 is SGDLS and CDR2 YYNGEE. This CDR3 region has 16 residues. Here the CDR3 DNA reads TGTGCCAGCAGCGCGCGACAGGGTAGTAGCGCCGGGGAGCTGTTTTTT. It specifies CASSARQGSSAGELFF.

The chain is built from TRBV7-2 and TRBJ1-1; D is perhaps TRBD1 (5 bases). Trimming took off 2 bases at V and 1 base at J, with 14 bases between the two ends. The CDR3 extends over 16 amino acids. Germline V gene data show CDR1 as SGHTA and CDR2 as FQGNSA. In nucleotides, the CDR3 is TGTGCCAGCAGCTTAATGGGGGGGAGGCCGAACACTGAAGCTTTCTTT. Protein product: CASSLMGGRPNTEAFF.

The CDR3: CASSFGQGSYEQYF. The CDR3 DNA sequence: TGTGCCAGCAGTTTTGGGCAGGGTAGTTACGAGCAGTACTTC. V gene TRBV27 combines with J gene TRBJ2-7, with D perhaps matching TRBD1 (5 bases). Looked up from germline, CDR1 is MNHEY and CDR2 is SMNVEV (reference sequence). CDR3 length equals 14 residues. V dropped 3 bases and J dropped 4 bases, with 13 bases sitting between them.

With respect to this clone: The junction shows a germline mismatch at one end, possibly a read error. The CDR3 region has the DNA TGTGCCAGCAGCCCCCAGGGGGTCTTGAACACTGAAGCTTTCTTT. This gives the protein CASSPQGVLNTEAFF. The gene calls are TRBV5-1 and TRBJ1-1; 7 nucleotides align to TRBD1. In germline, CDR1 is SGHRS, CDR2 YFSETQ. The CDR3 covers 15 residues.

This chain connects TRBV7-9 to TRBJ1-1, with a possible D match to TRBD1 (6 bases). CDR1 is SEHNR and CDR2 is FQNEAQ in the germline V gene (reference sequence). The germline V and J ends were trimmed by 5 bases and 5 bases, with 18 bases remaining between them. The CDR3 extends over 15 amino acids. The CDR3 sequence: CASSPSSDRRTEAFF. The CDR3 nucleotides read TGTGCCAGCAGCCCTAGCTCGGACAGAAGGACTGAAGCTTTCTTT.

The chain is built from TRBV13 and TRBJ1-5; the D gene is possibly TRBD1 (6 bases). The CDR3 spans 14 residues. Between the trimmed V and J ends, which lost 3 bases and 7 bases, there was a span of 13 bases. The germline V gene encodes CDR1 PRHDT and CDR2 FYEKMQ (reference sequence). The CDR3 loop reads CASSFRTDRQPQHF. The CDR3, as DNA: TGTGCCAGCAGCTTCAGGACAGACCGCCAGCCCCAGCATTTT.

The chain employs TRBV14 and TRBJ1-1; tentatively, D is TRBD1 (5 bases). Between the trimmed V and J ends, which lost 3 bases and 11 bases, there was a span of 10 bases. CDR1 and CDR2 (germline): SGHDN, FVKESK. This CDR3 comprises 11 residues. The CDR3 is CASSQGQVAFF. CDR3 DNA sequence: TGTGCCAGCAGCCAGGGGCAAGTCGCTTTCTTT. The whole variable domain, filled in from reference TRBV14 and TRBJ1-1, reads EAGVTQFPSHSVIEKGQTVTLRCDPISGHDNLYWYRRVMGKEIKFLLHFVKESKQDESGMPNNRFLAERTGGTYSTLKVQPAELEDSGVYFCASSQGQVAFFGQGTRLTVV.

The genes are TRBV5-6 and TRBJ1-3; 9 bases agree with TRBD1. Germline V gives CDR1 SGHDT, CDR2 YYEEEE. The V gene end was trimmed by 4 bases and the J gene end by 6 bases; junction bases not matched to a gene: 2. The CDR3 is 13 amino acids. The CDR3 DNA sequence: TGTGCCAGCAGCGGGGACAGGGCAAACACCATATATTTT. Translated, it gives CASSGDRANTIYF.

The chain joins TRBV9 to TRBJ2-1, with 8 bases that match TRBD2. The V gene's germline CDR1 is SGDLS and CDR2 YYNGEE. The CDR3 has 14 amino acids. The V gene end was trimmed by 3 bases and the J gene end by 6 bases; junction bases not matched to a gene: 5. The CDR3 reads CASSGGLARNEQFF. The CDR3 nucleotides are TGTGCCAGCAGCGGTGGACTAGCCCGCAATGAGCAGTTCTTC. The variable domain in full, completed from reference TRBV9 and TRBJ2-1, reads DSGVTQTPKHLITATGQRVTLRCSPRSGDLSVYWYQQSLDQGLQFLIQYYNGEERAKGNILERFSAQQFPDLHSELNLSSLELGDSALYFCASSGGLARNEQFFGPGTRLTVL.

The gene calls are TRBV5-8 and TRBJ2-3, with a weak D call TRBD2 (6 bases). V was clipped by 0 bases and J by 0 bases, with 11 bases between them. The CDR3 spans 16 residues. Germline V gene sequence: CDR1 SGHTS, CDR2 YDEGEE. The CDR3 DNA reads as TGTGCCAGCAGCTTGGGAGTAGCGGAAAGCACAGATACGCAGTATTTT. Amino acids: CASSLGVAESTDTQYF.

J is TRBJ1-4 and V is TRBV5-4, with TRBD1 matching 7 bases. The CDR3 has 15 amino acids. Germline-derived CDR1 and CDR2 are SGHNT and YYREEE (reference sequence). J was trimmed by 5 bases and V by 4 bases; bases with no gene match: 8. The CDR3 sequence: CASSTTGQLNEKLFF. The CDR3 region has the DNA TGTGCCAGCAGCACGACGGGACAGCTCAATGAAAAACTGTTTTTT.

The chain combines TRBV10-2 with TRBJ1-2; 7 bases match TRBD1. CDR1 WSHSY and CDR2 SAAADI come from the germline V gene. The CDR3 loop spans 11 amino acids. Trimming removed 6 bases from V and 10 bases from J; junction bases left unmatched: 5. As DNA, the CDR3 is TGCGCCAGCAGCTCACAGGGGTTCTACACCTTC. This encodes CASSSQGFYTF.

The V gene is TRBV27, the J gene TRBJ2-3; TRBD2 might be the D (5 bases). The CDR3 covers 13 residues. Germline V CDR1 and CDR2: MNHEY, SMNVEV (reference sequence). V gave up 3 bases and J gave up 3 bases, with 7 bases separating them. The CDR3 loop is CASSFSGTDTQYF. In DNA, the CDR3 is TGTGCCAGCAGTTTTTCGGGAACAGATACGCAGTATTTT.

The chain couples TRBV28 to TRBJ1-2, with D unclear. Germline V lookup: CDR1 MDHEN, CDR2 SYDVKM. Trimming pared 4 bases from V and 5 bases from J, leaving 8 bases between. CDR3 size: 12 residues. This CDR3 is CASSSTYYGYTF. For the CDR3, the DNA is TGTGCCAGCAGTTCAACATATTATGGCTACACCTTC.

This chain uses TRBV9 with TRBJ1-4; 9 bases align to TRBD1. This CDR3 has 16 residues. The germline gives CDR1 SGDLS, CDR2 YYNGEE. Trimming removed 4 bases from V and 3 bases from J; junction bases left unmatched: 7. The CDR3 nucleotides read TGTGCCAGCAGCCAAGAGGGGACAGGGCCTAATGAAAAACTGTTTTTT. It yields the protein CASSQEGTGPNEKLFF.

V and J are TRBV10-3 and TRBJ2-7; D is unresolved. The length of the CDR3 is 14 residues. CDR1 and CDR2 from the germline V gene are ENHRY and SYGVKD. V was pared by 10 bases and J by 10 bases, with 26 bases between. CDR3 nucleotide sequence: TGTGCCACGGAAGACTCCACCGGTTCTACGAGCCAGTACGTC. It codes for CATEDSTGSTSQYV.

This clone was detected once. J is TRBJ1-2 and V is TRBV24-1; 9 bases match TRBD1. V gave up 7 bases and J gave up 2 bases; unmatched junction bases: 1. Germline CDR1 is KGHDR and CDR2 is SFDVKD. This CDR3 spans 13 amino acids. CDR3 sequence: CATRGQGNYGYTF. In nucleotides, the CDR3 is TGTGCCACCAGAGGACAGGGGAACTATGGCTACACCTTC.

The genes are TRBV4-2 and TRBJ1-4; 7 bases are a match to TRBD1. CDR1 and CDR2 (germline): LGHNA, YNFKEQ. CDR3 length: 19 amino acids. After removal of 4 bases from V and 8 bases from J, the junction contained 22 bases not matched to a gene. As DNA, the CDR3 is TGTGCCAGCAGCCCCCGCCAGGACTTACAGGGGAGAGAATCGGAAAAACTGTTTTTT. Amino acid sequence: CASSPRQDLQGRESEKLFF.